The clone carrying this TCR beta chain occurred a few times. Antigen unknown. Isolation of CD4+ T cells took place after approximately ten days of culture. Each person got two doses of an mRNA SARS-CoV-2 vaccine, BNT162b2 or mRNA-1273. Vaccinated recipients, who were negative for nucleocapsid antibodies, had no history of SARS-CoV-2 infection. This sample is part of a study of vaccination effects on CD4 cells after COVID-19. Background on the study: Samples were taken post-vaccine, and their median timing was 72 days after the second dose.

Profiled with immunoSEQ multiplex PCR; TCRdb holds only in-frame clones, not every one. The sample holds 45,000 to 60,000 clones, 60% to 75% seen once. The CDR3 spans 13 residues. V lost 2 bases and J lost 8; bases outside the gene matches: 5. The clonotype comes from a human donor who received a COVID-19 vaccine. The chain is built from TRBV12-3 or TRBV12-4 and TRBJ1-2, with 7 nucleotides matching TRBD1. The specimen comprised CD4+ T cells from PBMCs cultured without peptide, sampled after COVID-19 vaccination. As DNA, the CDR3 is TGTGCCAGCAGTTTATCAACAGGGGAGGGCTACACCTTC. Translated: CASSLSTGEGYTF.